This passage covers 26 T cell receptor beta chains from one sample sequenced in a study of T cells in Graves' hyperthyroidism and ophthalmopathy. The CDR3 regions of TCR beta were amplified from RNA transcripts. Carried out on the TCR CDR3, a first-round RT-PCR used the HTBI primer set. Via MiXCR, TCRdb re-called the multiplex PCR reads, giving one row per CDR3 protein. The profile shows about 640,000 distinct CDR3 sequences, 20% of them singletons. Sample: blood. Receptor source: a man aged 25-45 years with Graves' ophthalmopathy.

This chain uses TRBV7-9 with TRBJ2-3; 8 bases are a match to TRBD2. The CDR3 consists of 17 residues. Trimming at V came to 2 bases and at J to 0 bases, leaving 7 bases not matched to a gene. Germline loops: CDR1 SEHNR, CDR2 FQNEAQ (reference sequence). In DNA form, the CDR3 reads TGTGCCAGCAGCTTATCAGGCCTAGCGGGTAGCACAGATACGCAGTATTTT. This encodes CASSLSGLAGSTDTQYF. The complete variable domain, with remaining parts taken from reference TRBV7-9 and TRBJ2-3, reads DTGVSQNPRHKITKRGQNVTFRCDPISEHNRLYWYRQTLGQGPEFLTYFQNEAQLEKSRLLSDRFSAERPKGSFSTLEIQRTEQGDSAMYLCASSLSGLAGSTDTQYFGPGTRLTVL.

The chain carries TRBV6-2 or TRBV6-3 and TRBJ2-5, with a possible D match to TRBD2 (6 bases). CDR1 and CDR2 from the germline V gene are MNHEY and SVGEGT. The CDR3 spans 15 residues. V lost 2 bases to trimming and J lost 5 bases, with 15 bases between them. The chain's CDR3 is CASSYGLAMRETQYF. CDR3 nucleotides: TGTGCCAGCAGTTACGGGCTAGCGATGAGGGAGACCCAGTACTTC.

The chain combines TRBV12-5 with TRBJ2-2; D possibly matches TRBD1 or TRBD2 (6 bases each). Germline V CDR1 and CDR2: LGHNT, FRNRAP. The CDR3 has 18 amino acids. The V and J ends lost 0 bases and 6 bases respectively, with 20 bases between them. CDR3 bases: TGTGCTAGTGGTTTGGTAGGATCGGGGGACAATTCAGCCGGGGAGCTGTTTTTT. It codes for CASGLVGSGDNSAGELFF.

The gene calls are TRBV5-1 and TRBJ1-3; D is ambiguous. Germline-derived CDR1 and CDR2 are SGHRS and YFSETQ. Deletions cut 0 bases from V and 0 bases from J, with 10 bases between. The CDR3 totals 16 residues. DNA for the CDR3: TGCGCCAGCAGCTTGGAACACTTAAGCTCTGGAAACACCATATATTTT. It codes for CASSLEHLSSGNTIYF.

V is TRBV7-2 and J is TRBJ1-1, with a possible D match to TRBD1 (6 bases). The germline V gene has CDR1 SGHTA and CDR2 FQGNSA. The CDR3 has 14 residues. V lost 6 bases, J lost 7 bases, and 18 bases lay in between. The CDR3 sequence: CASRAGTGAHEAFF. CDR3 sequence (DNA): TGTGCCAGCAGGGCCGGGACGGGGGCCCATGAAGCTTTCTTT.

This clonotype was recorded at least ten times. The CDR3, as DNA: TGTGCCAGCAGCCCGAGCGGTACCTCCTACAATGAGCAGTTCTTC. Protein: CASSPSGTSYNEQFF. The chain recombines TRBV7-2 with TRBJ2-1; D may be TRBD2 (5 bases). The germline V gene encodes CDR1 SGHTA and CDR2 FQGNSA. V lost 5 bases, J lost 0 bases, and 11 bases lay in between. The CDR3 is 15 residues long. Full variable domain (remainder filled in from reference TRBV7-2 and TRBJ2-1): GAGVSQSPSNKVTEKGKDVELRCDPISGHTALYWYRQSLGQGLEFLIYFQGNSAPDKSGLPSDRFSAERTGGSVSTLTIQRTQQEDSAVYLCASSPSGTSYNEQFFGPGTRLTVL.

This chain joins TRBV6-6 and TRBJ2-5, with 8 bases matching TRBD2. V dropped 0 bases and J dropped 5; count of bases not matched to a gene: 5. CDR1 and CDR2 (germline): MNHNY, SVGAGI (reference sequence). This CDR3 is 15 amino acids long. The CDR3 nucleotides are TGTGCCAGCAGTTACTCAGCGGGAGCAGGGGAGACCCAGTACTTC. It codes for CASSYSAGAGETQYF.

This clonotype was found many times. The CDR3 nucleotides are TGTGCCAGCAGCTTAGGGTTCCACGAGCAGTACTTC. Its translation: CASSLGFHEQYF. The rearrangement uses TRBV13 and TRBJ2-7; D unresolved. The CDR3 is 12 amino acids. V dropped 0 bases and J dropped 5 bases, with 5 bases sitting between them. Germline V gives CDR1 PRHDT, CDR2 FYEKMQ (reference sequence).

The V gene is TRBV4-1, the J gene TRBJ1-5, with 8 positions matching TRBD1. CDR1 and CDR2 (germline): MGHRA, YSYEKL. This CDR3 has 18 amino acids. V shed 2 bases, J shed 3 bases, and the junction held 12 bases outside the gene matches. The CDR3 reads CASSQSQGQAFNNQPQHF. The CDR3 coding sequence is TGCGCCAGCAGCCAATCACAGGGACAGGCTTTCAACAATCAGCCCCAGCATTTT.

This chain uses TRBV6-1 with TRBJ2-2, with D perhaps matching TRBD2 (5 bases). The V gene's germline CDR1 is MNHNS and CDR2 SASEGT. The CDR3 covers 14 residues. Trimming took off 6 bases at V and 1 base at J, with 9 bases between the two ends. CDR3 residues: CASSQEGNTGELFF. DNA of the CDR3: TGTGCCAGCAGCCAAGAGGGGAACACCGGGGAGCTGTTTTTT.

This clonotype was seen many times. V usage is TRBV24-1 and J usage is TRBJ2-2, with TRBD2 matching over 14 bases. The V gene's germline CDR1 is KGHDR and CDR2 SFDVKD. CDR3 size: 17 residues. J was trimmed by 5 bases and V by 9 bases; bases with no gene match: 10. The CDR3 is CATGPPGLAGVTGELFF. CDR3 in DNA: TGTGCCACCGGACCCCCGGGACTAGCGGGAGTGACCGGGGAGCTGTTTTTT.

This clonotype was seen many times. This chain links TRBV7-9 with TRBJ2-3; TRBD2 matches at 7 bases. Per the germline V gene, CDR1 is SEHNR and CDR2 is FQNEAQ (reference sequence). V lost 4 bases, J lost 0 bases, and 10 bases stayed unmatched. The CDR3 is 17 residues long. The CDR3: CASSSPSGAGSTDTQYF. In nucleotides, the CDR3 is TGTGCCAGCAGCTCCCCAAGTGGAGCGGGGAGCACAGATACGCAGTATTTT.

This clonotype showed up just a few times. This rearrangement joins TRBV9 to TRBJ2-2, with D perhaps TRBD2 (5 bases). From germline, CDR1 is SGDLS and CDR2 YYNGEE. This CDR3 has 15 amino acids. V was cut by 0 bases and J by 4 bases, with 10 bases left in between. CDR3 sequence reads: CASSVGRFGTGELFF. The CDR3 bases are TGTGCCAGCAGCGTAGGGAGGTTTGGCACCGGGGAGCTGTTTTTT.

About this clonotype itself: A junction end diverges from the germline sequence, so it may reflect a read error. The chain combines TRBV5-1 with TRBJ2-6; D is perhaps TRBD1 (5 bases). This CDR3 spans 14 amino acids. From germline, CDR1 is SGHRS and CDR2 YFSETQ. The CDR3: CASSFDSGANVQTF. The CDR3 DNA sequence: TGCGCCAGCAGCTTCGACTCTGGGGCCAACGTCCAGACTTTC.

This sequence joins TRBV9 and TRBJ2-1; D gene ambiguous. CDR1 and CDR2 from the germline V gene are SGDLS and YYNGEE. The CDR3 covers 12 residues. The V and J ends lost 3 bases and 6 bases respectively, with 7 bases between them. CDR3 loop: CASSGTPNEQFF. The CDR3 region has the DNA TGTGCCAGCAGCGGAACGCCCAATGAGCAGTTCTTC.

This clonotype appeared many times. The chain uses TRBV7-2 and TRBJ2-5; 8 positions agree with TRBD1. The CDR3 totals 15 residues. J gave up 5 bases and V 5 bases, and 10 bases lay outside the gene matches. Germline V gene sequence: CDR1 SGHTA, CDR2 FQGNSA. The CDR3 DNA reads as TGTGCCAGCAGCGAGGACAGGGCACCCTCGGAGACCCAGTACTTC. This encodes CASSEDRAPSETQYF.

V is TRBV30 and J is TRBJ2-3; maybe TRBD1 (5 bases). Trimming took 0 bases from V and 0 from J, leaving 10 bases between them. The length of the CDR3 is 15 residues. Germline CDR1 is GTSNPN and CDR2 is SVGIG (reference sequence). The CDR3 sequence is CAWSVTGASTDTQYF. The CDR3 DNA reads as TGTGCCTGGAGTGTTACAGGCGCTAGCACAGATACGCAGTATTTT.

This clonotype was picked up a small number of times. The rearrangement joins TRBV6-1 to TRBJ2-1, with D unclear. Trimming stripped 5 bases from V and 5 bases from J, with 7 bases between. CDR3 length: 12 residues. Germline CDR1 reads MNHNS; CDR2 reads SASEGT. The CDR3 sequence is CASSTRDNEQFF. Written as DNA, the CDR3 is TGTGCCAGCAGTACCCGAGACAATGAGCAGTTCTTC.

CDR3 nucleotides: TGTGCCTGGAGTGGGGTGGGAGCGGACTATGGCTACACCTTC. As protein: CAWSGVGADYGYTF. The chain joins TRBV30 to TRBJ1-2; D ambiguous. The germline CDR1 and CDR2 sequences are GTSNPN and SVGIG (reference sequence). CDR3 length: 14 amino acids. V lost 1 base to trimming and J lost 3 bases, with 12 bases between them.

For this clonotype: This could be a read error, since a much larger clone is one nucleotide away. The chain carries TRBV7-9 and TRBJ2-3, with D perhaps given as TRBD1 or TRBD2 (6 bases each). The length of the CDR3 is 14 residues. In germline, CDR1 is SEHNR, CDR2 FQNEAQ (reference sequence). The V and J ends lost 4 bases and 1 base respectively, with 9 bases between them. The CDR3 sequence is CASSYREGTDTQYF. CDR3 DNA: TGTGCCAGCAGCTACAGGGAGGGCACAGATACGCAGTATTTT.

This clonotype was seen more than once but under ten times. The chain joins TRBV20-1 to TRBJ2-7; 12 bases map to TRBD2. V shed 3 bases and J 2 bases; nucleotides not matched to a gene: 14. The CDR3 covers 18 residues. Germline loops: CDR1 DFQATT, CDR2 SNEGSKA (reference sequence). CDR3 residues: CSARAPWLAGGDPYEQYF. The DNA of the CDR3 is TGCAGTGCTAGGGCCCCTTGGCTAGCGGGAGGGGACCCCTACGAGCAGTACTTC.

This clonotype occurred many times. The DNA of the CDR3 is TGTGCCAGCAGTTACGGGACAGGGGGCAGGAAAGAGACCCAGTACTTC. This codes for CASSYGTGGRKETQYF. This chain connects TRBV7-9 to TRBJ2-5; the match to TRBD1 covers 12 bases. V gave up 6 bases and J gave up 3 bases; unmatched junction bases: 8. Germline V gene lookup returns CDR1 SEHNR and CDR2 FQNEAQ (reference sequence). The CDR3 is 16 residues long.

This clonotype was counted between two and nine times. The V and J genes are TRBV9 and TRBJ1-2; D perhaps matches TRBD1 (6 bases). Germline V gene lookup returns CDR1 SGDLS and CDR2 YYNGEE. CDR3 length: 15 amino acids. Trimming removed 0 bases at V and 1 base at J, with 10 bases between. Here the CDR3 DNA reads TGTGCCAGCAGCGTAGAAGGGGGGGTTAACTATGGCTACACCTTC. It yields the protein CASSVEGGVNYGYTF.

The chain links TRBV29-1 to TRBJ2-1; tentatively, D is TRBD2 (5 bases). CDR1 and CDR2 from the germline V gene are SQVTM and ANQGSEA. V was cut by 8 bases and J by 1 base, with 12 bases left in between. The CDR3 is 13 amino acids. CDR3 nucleotides: TGCAGCTCATTGGGGAGTTCCTACAATGAGCAGTTCTTC. It encodes CSSLGSSYNEQFF.

The chain employs TRBV3-1 and TRBJ1-3, with 8 bases that match TRBD1. Germline V gene lookup returns CDR1 LGHDT and CDR2 YNNKEL (reference sequence). The CDR3 runs to 18 residues. Unmatched junction bases numbered 8, after V lost 1 base and J lost 0 bases. CDR3 loop: CASSQATTGATSGNTIYF. DNA of the CDR3: TGTGCCAGCAGCCAAGCAACGACAGGGGCAACCTCTGGAAACACCATATATTTT.

The chain couples TRBV4-2 to TRBJ1-6, with D possibly TRBD1 on 6 matching bases. This CDR3 has 14 residues. Germline CDR1 and CDR2: LGHNA and YNFKEQ. Trimming removed 4 bases from V and 6 bases from J, with 10 bases in between. CDR3 nucleotide sequence: TGTGCCAGCAGCCGAGAGGGGGTTAATTCACCCCTCCACTTT. This encodes CASSREGVNSPLHF.